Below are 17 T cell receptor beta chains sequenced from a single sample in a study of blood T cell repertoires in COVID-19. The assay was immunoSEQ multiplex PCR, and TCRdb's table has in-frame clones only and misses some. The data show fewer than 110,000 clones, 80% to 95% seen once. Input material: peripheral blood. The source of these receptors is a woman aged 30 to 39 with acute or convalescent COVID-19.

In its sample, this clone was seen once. CDR3 loop: CASRQQVQLFF. CDR3 coding DNA: TGTGCCAGCAGACAACAGGTACAACTGTTTTTT. The chain recombines TRBV28 with TRBJ1-4, with D possibly TRBD1 on 5 matching bases. With 6 bases removed from V and 12 bases from J, the gap between germline ends came to 11 bases. The CDR3 contains 11 residues. Germline assignment: CDR1 MDHEN and CDR2 SYDVKM.

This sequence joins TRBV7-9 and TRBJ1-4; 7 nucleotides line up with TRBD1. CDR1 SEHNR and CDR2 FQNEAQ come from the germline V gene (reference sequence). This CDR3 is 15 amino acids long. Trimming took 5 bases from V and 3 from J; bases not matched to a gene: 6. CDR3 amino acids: CASSIGTAPNEKLFF. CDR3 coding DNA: TGTGCCAGCAGCATAGGGACAGCTCCTAATGAAAAACTGTTTTTT.

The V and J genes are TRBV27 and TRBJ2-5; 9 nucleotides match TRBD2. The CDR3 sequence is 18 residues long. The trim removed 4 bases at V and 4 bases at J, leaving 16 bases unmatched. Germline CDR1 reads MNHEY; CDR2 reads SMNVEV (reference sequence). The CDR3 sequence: CASSSPYGVSGSGETQYF. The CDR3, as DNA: TGTGCCAGCAGTTCCCCATATGGGGTTAGCGGGAGTGGAGAGACCCAGTACTTC.

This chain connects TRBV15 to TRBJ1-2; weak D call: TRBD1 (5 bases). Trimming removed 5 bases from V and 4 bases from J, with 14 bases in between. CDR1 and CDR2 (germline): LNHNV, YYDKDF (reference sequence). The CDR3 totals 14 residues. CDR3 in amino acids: CATSRYGGSYGYTF. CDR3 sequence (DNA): TGTGCCACCAGCCGATACGGGGGATCCTATGGCTACACCTTC.

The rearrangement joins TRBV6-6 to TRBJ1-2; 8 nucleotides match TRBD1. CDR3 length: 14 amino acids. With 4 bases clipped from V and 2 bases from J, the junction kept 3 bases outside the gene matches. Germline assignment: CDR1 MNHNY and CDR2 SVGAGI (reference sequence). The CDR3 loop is CASSSHRGNYGYTF. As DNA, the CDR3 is TGTGCCAGCAGTTCCCACAGGGGGAACTATGGCTACACCTTC.

The chain's CDR3 is CASSPLGGRSYNEQFF. The CDR3 nucleotides read TGTGCCAGCAGCCCGCTTGGGGGGAGGTCCTACAATGAGCAGTTCTTC. The chain carries TRBV7-9 and TRBJ2-1; D is possibly TRBD2 (6 bases). Germline V lookup: CDR1 SEHNR, CDR2 FQNEAQ (reference sequence). This CDR3 has 16 residues. V was pared by 5 bases and J by 1 base, with 15 bases between.

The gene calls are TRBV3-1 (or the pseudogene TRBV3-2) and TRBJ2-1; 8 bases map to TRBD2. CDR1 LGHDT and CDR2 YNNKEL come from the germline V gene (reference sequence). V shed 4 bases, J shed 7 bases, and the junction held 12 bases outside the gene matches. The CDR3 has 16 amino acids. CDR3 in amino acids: CASSLLGRGERNEQFF. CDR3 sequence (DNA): TGTGCCAGCAGCCTTTTAGGGCGGGGGGAAAGAAATGAGCAGTTCTTC.

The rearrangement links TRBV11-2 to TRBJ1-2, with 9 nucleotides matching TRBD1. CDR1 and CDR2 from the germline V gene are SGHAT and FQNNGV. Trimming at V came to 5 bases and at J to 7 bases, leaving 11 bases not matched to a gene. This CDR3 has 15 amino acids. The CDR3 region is CASSTKTGGTAGYTF. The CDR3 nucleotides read TGTGCCAGCAGCACAAAGACAGGGGGAACGGCTGGCTACACCTTC. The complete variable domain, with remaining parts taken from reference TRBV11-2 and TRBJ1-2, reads EAGVAQSPRYKIIEKRQSVAFWCNPISGHATLYWYQQILGQGPKLLIQFQNNGVVDDSQLPKDRFSAERLKGVDSTLKIQPAKLEDSAVYLCASSTKTGGTAGYTFGSGTRLTVV.

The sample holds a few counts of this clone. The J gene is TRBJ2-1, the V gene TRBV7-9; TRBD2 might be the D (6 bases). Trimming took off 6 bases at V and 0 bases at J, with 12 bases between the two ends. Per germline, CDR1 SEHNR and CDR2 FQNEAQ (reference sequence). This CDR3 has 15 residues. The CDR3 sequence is CASRSGSSSYNEQFF. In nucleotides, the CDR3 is TGTGCCAGCAGGAGCGGGTCGAGCTCCTACAATGAGCAGTTCTTC.

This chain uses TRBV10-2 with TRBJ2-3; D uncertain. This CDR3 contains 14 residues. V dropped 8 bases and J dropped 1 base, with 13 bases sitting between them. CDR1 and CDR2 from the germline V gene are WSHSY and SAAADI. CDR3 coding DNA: TGCGCCAGCCGGCTCATACGGGGCACAGATACGCAGTATTTT. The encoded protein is CASRLIRGTDTQYF.

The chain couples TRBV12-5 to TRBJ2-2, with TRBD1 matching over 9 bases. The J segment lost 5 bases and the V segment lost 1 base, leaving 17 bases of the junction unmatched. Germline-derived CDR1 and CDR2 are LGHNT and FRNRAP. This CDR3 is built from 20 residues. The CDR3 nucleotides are TGTGCTAGTGGTTTGGGGTACGGTAGTACCGGGACAGGGAGGACCGGGGAGCTGTTTTTT. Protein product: CASGLGYGSTGTGRTGELFF.

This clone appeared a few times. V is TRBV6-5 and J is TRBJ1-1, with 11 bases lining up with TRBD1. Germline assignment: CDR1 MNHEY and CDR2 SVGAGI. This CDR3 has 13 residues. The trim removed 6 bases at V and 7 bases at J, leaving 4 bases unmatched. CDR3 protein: CASRDRGLDEAFF. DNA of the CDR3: TGTGCCAGCAGGGACAGGGGGCTTGATGAAGCTTTCTTT.

CDR3 bases: TGTGCCAGCAGACCACAGAACAATGAGCAGTTCTTC. It encodes CASRPQNNEQFF. The chain uses TRBV7-9 and TRBJ2-1; unclear D gene. The CDR3 sequence is 12 residues long. V was trimmed by 6 bases and J by 5 bases, leaving 8 bases between them. In germline, CDR1 is SEHNR, CDR2 FQNEAQ (reference sequence).

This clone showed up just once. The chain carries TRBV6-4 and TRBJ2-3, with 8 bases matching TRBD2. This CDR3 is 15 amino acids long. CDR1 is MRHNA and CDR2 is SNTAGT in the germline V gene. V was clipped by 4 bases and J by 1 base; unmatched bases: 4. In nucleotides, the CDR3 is TGTGCCAGCAGTGTAGCGGGGCAACGCACAGATACGCAGTATTTT. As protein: CASSVAGQRTDTQYF.

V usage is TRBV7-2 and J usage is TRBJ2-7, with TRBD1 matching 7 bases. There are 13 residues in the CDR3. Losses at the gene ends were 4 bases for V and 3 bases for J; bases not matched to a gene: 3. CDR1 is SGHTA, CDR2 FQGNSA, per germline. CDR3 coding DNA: TGTGCCAGCAGCTCCTCAGGGGGCTACGAGCAGTACTTC. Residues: CASSSSGGYEQYF.

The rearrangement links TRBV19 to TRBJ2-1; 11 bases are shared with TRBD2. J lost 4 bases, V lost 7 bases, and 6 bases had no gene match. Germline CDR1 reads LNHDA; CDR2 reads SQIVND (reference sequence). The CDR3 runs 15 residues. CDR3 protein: CASNPGLAEYNEQFF. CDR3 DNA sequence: TGTGCCAGTAACCCGGGACTAGCGGAGTACAATGAGCAGTTCTTC.

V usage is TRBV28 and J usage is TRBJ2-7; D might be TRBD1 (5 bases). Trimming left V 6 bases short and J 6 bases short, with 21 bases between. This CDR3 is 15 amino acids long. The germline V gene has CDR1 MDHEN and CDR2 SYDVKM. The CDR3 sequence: CASSTRTLLFSEQYF. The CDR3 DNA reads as TGTGCCAGCAGCACAAGGACACTCCTCTTCTCCGAGCAGTACTTC.